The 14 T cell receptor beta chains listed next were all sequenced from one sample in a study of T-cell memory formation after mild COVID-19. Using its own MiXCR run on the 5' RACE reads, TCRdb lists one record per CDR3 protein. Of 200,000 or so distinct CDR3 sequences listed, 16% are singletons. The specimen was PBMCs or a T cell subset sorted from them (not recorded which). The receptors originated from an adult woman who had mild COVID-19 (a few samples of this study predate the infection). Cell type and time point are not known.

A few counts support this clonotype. CDR3 region: CASSFTGAGYTF. The DNA of the CDR3 is TGTGCCAGCAGTTTTACAGGGGCTGGCTACACCTTC. The J gene is TRBJ1-2, the V gene TRBV27; 7 bases are a match to TRBD1. The V gene's germline CDR1 is MNHEY and CDR2 SMNVEV (reference sequence). The CDR3 covers 12 residues. After removal of 3 bases from V and 7 bases from J, the junction contained 2 bases not matched to a gene.

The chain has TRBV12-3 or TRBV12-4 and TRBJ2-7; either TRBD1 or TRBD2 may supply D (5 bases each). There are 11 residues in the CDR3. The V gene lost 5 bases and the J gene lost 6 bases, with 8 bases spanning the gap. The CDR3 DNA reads TGTGCCAGCAGTCAGAGGGGCGAGCAGTACTTC. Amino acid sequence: CASSQRGEQYF.

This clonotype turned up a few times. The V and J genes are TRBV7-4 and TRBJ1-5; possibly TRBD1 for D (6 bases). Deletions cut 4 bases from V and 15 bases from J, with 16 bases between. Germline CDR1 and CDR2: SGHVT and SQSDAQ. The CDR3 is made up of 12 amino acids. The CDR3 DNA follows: TGTGCCAGCAGCTCGACAGGAGCCCGGGTGCATTTT. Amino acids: CASSSTGARVHF.

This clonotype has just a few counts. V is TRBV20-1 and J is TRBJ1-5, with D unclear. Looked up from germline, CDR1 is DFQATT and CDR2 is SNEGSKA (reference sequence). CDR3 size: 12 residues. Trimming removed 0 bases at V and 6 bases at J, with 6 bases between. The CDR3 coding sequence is TGCAGTGCTAGAGATCCTAGTCAGCCCCAGCATTTT. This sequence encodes CSARDPSQPQHF.

CDR3 coding DNA: TGTGCCAGCAGCCAAATGGAGATCCCCTCTTACGAGCAGTACTTC. Protein: CASSQMEIPSYEQYF. The chain uses TRBV3-1 and TRBJ2-7; D gene unclear. Germline V gives CDR1 LGHDT, CDR2 YNNKEL (reference sequence). The ends were cut back, 2 bases at V and 4 bases at J, with 15 bases in the middle. This CDR3 is built from 15 residues.

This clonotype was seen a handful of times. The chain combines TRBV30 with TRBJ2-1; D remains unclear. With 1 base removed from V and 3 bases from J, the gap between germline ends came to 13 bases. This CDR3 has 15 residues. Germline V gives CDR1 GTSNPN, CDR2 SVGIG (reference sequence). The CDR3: CAWSALPAGYNEQFF. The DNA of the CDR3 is TGTGCCTGGAGTGCCCTCCCGGCAGGCTACAATGAGCAGTTCTTC. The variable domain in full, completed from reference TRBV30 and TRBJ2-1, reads SQTIHQWPATLVQPVGSPLSLECTVEGTSNPNLYWYRQAAGRGLQLLFYSVGIGQISSEVPQNLSASRPQDRQFILSSKKLLLSDSGFYLCAWSALPAGYNEQFFGPGTRLTVL.

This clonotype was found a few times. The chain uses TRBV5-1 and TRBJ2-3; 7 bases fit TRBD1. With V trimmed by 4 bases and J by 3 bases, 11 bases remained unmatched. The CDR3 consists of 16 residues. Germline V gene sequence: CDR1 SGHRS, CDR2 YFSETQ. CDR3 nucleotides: TGCGCCAGCAGCGTCCCGACAGGGAAGAGGACAGATACGCAGTATTTT. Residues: CASSVPTGKRTDTQYF.

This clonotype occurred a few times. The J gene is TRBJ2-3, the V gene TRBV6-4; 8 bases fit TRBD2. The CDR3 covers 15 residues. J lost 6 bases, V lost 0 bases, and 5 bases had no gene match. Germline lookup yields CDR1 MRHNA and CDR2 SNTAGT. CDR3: CASSDSSGGGDTQYF. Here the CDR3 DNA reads TGTGCCAGCAGTGACTCGAGCGGGGGTGGGGATACGCAGTATTTT.

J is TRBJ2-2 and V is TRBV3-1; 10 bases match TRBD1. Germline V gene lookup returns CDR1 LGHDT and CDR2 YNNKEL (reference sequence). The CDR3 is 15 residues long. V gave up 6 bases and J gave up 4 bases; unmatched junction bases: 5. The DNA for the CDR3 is TGTGCCAGCAGTCACTGGGACAGGGGCACCGGGGAGCTGTTTTTT. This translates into CASSHWDRGTGELFF.

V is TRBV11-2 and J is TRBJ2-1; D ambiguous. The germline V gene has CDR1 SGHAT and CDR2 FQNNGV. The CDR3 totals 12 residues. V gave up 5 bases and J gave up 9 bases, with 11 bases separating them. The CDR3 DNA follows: TGTGCCAGCAGCCTAAGTCGGACTGAGCAGTTCTTC. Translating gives CASSLSRTEQFF.

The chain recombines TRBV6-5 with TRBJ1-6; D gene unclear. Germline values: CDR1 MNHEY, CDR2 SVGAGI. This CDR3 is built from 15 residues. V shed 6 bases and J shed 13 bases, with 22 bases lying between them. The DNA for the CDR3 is TGTGCCAGCAGCCAGATCAGGCTTCGCCCGCTCCCCCTCCACTTT. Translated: CASSQIRLRPLPLHF.

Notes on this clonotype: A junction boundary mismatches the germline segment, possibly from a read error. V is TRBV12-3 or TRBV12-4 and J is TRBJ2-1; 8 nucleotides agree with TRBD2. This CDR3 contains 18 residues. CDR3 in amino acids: CASSLGLMAGGQYNEQFF. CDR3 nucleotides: TGTGCCAGTAGTTTAGGGCTGATGGCGGGAGGCCAATACAATGAGCAGTTCTTC.

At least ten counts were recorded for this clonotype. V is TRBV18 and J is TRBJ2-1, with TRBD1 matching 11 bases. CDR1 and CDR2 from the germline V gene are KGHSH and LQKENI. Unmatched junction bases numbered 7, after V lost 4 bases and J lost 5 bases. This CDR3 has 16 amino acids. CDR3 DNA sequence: TGTGCCAGCTCACAGGACAGGGGGCGTGCGGACAATGAGCAGTTCTTC. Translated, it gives CASSQDRGRADNEQFF.

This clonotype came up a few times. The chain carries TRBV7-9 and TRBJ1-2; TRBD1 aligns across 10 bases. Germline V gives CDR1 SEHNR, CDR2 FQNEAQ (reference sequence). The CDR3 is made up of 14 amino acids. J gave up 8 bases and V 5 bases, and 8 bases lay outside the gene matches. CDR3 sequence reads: CASSTPGTGVGYTF. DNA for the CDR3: TGTGCCAGCAGCACTCCCGGGACAGGGGTAGGCTACACCTTC. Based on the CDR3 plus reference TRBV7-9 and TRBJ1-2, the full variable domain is DTGVSQNPRHKITKRGQNVTFRCDPISEHNRLYWYRQTLGQGPEFLTYFQNEAQLEKSRLLSDRFSAERPKGSFSTLEIQRTEQGDSAMYLCASSTPGTGVGYTFGSGTRLTVV.